This TCR beta chain was profiled in a study of Ad26.COV2.S vaccination and SARS-CoV-2 variants (dated by TCRdb to the early 2020s). Some background on the complete study: Vaccine-arm donors came from COV1001, a multicentre, randomized, double-blind, placebo-controlled phase I-IIa trial of Ad26.COV2.S in healthy adults. The TCR-sequenced set comprised around 30 samples: approximately 19 Ad26.COV2.S vaccine recipients, 5 placebo recipients and 8 SARS-CoV-2 convalescent individuals. Trial participants were randomized into five groups of five, in which low-dose or high-dose Ad26.COV2.S was given once or twice, or placebo was given on both occasions. Throughout the experiments and outcome assessment, investigators stayed blinded to trial group allocation. TCRbeta repertoire sequencing was used to assess the specificity and breadth of SARS-CoV-2-reactive T cell receptors after Ad26.COV2.S vaccination. Ad26.COV2.S was administered intramuscularly at 5 x 10^10 or 1 x 10^11 viral particles, either as a single shot or as two shots given 56 days apart.

Of note for this clone: There is no known antigen for this receptor. Qualities for individual bases were not recorded, and no much larger clone is one base off.

The immunoSEQ Assay was the method used to sequence TCRbeta CDR3 regions. After extraction, genomic DNA underwent amplification by bias-controlled multiplex PCR, followed by high-throughput sequencing. The authors' pipeline ran thus. Collapsing and filtering of sequences were performed to quantify the absolute abundance of each unique TCRbeta CDR3 region. T cell fraction was estimated by normalizing TCRbeta template counts to usable DNA, with usable DNA measured through amplification of reference genes found in all nucleated cells. Repertoire TCRs were annotated as SARS-CoV-2-specific by exact matching of V gene, CDR3 amino acid sequence and J gene to a known reactive TCR set. The reference SARS-CoV-2 TCR set was derived from MIRA and filtered for enrichment in COVID-19-positive ImmuneCODE repertoires, a step that removed public or cross-reactive TCRs. Based on the MIRA antigens, annotated TCRs were further analysed at the level of specific ORF or position within ORF. Depth was the summed frequency of annotated unique rearrangements, while breadth was defined as annotated unique rearrangements over total unique productive rearrangements. TCR breadth was compared between groups using two-sided Wilcoxon rank-sum tests. Here the immuneACCESS table is served through TCRdb, limited to in-frame sequences with V and J called. Missing clones are a known gap in these copies; in checked studies unresolved V genes cover under half, and the rest lacks a known reason. V, J and clone size were drawn from that table, and D and trimming were deduced from the DNA. The sample yields 300,000 to 400,000 clones; 88% were counted once. Around 6.6% of the sample comes from the top ten.

Sample treatment or condition, as interpreted from the label and publication: around 19 received Ad26.COV2.S at low or high dose, single or two shots; 5 received placebo; per-sample allocation not given. For vaccine and placebo recipients, repertoires were sequenced using samples collected on day 63 after the first injection. In Cohort 1b, around 25 adults aged 18-55 years were enrolled at a single site in Boston, USA, between 29 July and 7 August 2020. Ad26.COV2.S was a replication-incompetent adenovirus type 26 vector that expressed a prefusion-stabilized SARS-CoV-2 spike protein derived from the original Wuhan strain. Study-level results and caveats: The study was not powered for comparison of responses between vaccine doses or regimens. Compared with placebo recipients, Ad26.COV2.S recipients showed higher spike-specific TCR breadth (P = 0.0014). Vaccine and placebo recipients had similar non-spike TCR breadth, a finding consistent with the vaccine containing only spike. Substantial breadth of spike-specific CD8+ and CD4+ T cell responses was reported after vaccination. It was noted by the authors that total T cell responses may have been underestimated by the TCR breadth and depth analyses.

The germline V and J ends show losses of 3 bases and 8 bases respectively, and no gene match explains 6 bases of the junction. The CDR3 holds 13 amino acids from the cysteine to the phenylalanine. Only the CDR3 region is kept as DNA, spanning 39 bases read in frame from base 1. Based on the germline V gene, the CDR1 and CDR2 sequences are KGHSH and LQKENI. The receptor was isolated from a person aged 18-65 years who received the Ad26.COV2.S COVID-19 vaccine or a placebo. The sequence joins TRBV18 to TRBJ1-2, with 7 junctional bases fitting TRBD1. The sample here was peripheral blood, taken in a trial of Ad26.COV2.S vaccine versus placebo. The bases read TGTGCCAGCTCACCTGACAGGGCGAGCGGCTACACCTTC. Its amino acids are CASSPDRASGYTF.